This TCR beta chain comes out of a study of vaccination and CD4 T cells after COVID-19. On the study more broadly: Convalescent persons amounted to six males plus four females, two of whom were Hispanic. The control cultures got either a CEFX pool, an HIV-1 Nef pool, or no peptide at all.

Researchers used the Oncomine TCR Beta short-read assay to sequence DNA from cultured CD4+ T cells. Using its own MiXCR run on the PCR reads, TCRdb lists one record per CDR3 protein. This table has fewer than 25,000 distinct CDR3 sequences, 35% to 55% appearing once. Sample time point: late sampling 161 to 241 days after vaccination in a few convalescent patients. Regarding treatment: approximately nine-day PBMC culture with coronavirus spike peptide pools or control peptides (ViraFEST assay). ViraFEST relied on peptide pools to expand antigen-specific T cells; the TCRs were sequenced afterward. Peptide pools at around 9.6 ug/ml stimulated two million PBMCs per well with 10 IU/ml IL-2. Germline CDR1 SGHTA, CDR2 FQGNSA. The CDR3 covers 13 residues. The germline V and J ends were trimmed by 3 bases and 6 bases, with 12 bases remaining between them. A few counts support this clonotype. Its antigen is not identified.

The V call is TRBV7-2, the J call TRBJ2-7; TRBD1 is a possible D gene (5 bases). The sequencing used CD4+ T cells from blood, cultured in vitro, collected about 7 months after SARS-CoV-2 vaccination. The origin of this receptor is a human donor who had recovered from COVID-19. The CDR3 DNA sequence: TGTGCCAGCAGCTTTACGCAGGGAAGCGAGCAGTACTTC. Translating gives CASSFTQGSEQYF.